Listed here are 20 T cell receptor beta chains from one sample, sequenced in a study of blood T cell repertoires in COVID-19. Measured with immunoSEQ multiplex PCR; TCRdb has only the in-frame clones, and not every one. The profile shows about 390,000 clones, 80% to 90% of them singletons. The sequenced material came from PBMCs or T cells enriched from blood (not recorded which). These receptors were taken from a woman aged 45-65 years who had recovered from COVID-19.

J is TRBJ1-2 and V is TRBV28; 7 bases fit TRBD1. With 6 bases clipped from V and 6 bases from J, the junction kept 7 bases outside the gene matches. Germline CDR1 and CDR2: MDHEN and SYDVKM. The CDR3 is 13 amino acids. The DNA for the CDR3 is TGTGCCAGCAGAAGGCAGGGGGAGGATGGCTACACCTTC. Its protein product is CASRRQGEDGYTF.

J is TRBJ1-2 and V is TRBV29-1, with 10 bases fitting TRBD1. The V segment lost 3 bases and the J segment 4 bases; nucleotides outside the gene matches: 5. The CDR3 runs 14 residues. Germline CDR1 SQVTM, CDR2 ANQGSEA. CDR3 in amino acids: CSVERDRGFYGYTF. Written as DNA, the CDR3 is TGCAGCGTTGAGCGGGACAGGGGATTCTATGGCTACACCTTC.

This chain connects TRBV28 to TRBJ1-5, with D maybe TRBD1 (5 bases). CDR1 is MDHEN, CDR2 SYDVKM, per germline. The CDR3 is made up of 15 amino acids. V was shortened by 2 bases and J by 3 bases, with 11 bases between the two germline ends. CDR3 residues: CASSLPGLINQPQHF. The CDR3 nucleotides are TGTGCCAGCAGTTTACCGGGACTGATCAATCAGCCCCAGCATTTT.

The genes are TRBV30 and TRBJ2-7, with a tentative D call TRBD1 (5 bases). This CDR3 region has 13 residues. Trimming removed 5 bases from V and 3 bases from J, with 14 bases in between. Germline-derived CDR1 and CDR2 are GTSNPN and SVGIG (reference sequence). Written as DNA, the CDR3 is TGTGCCTGGGGATCGGACACTGTCTACGAGCAGTACTTC. This sequence encodes CAWGSDTVYEQYF.

This chain joins TRBV27 and TRBJ2-1, with 7 bases fitting TRBD1. Germline-derived CDR1 and CDR2 are MNHEY and SMNVEV (reference sequence). There are 15 residues in the CDR3. V dropped 5 bases and J dropped 7; count of bases not matched to a gene: 11. The CDR3 is CASSRSTGRLNEQFF. CDR3 coding DNA: TGTGCCAGCAGTCGCTCGACAGGGAGATTGAATGAGCAGTTCTTC.

The chain has TRBV7-2 and TRBJ1-2, with D maybe TRBD1 (5 bases). The germline V gene has CDR1 SGHTA and CDR2 FQGNSA. The V end lost 0 bases, the J end lost 6 bases, and 8 bases lay between the germline ends. The CDR3 runs 13 residues. CDR3 sequence reads: CASSLAREDGYTF. The CDR3 DNA reads TGTGCCAGCAGCTTAGCCAGGGAGGATGGCTACACCTTC.

The chain joins TRBV6-5 to TRBJ1-6; unclear D gene. The CDR3 extends over 12 amino acids. CDR1 is MNHEY and CDR2 is SVGAGI in the germline V gene. The germline V and J ends were trimmed by 6 bases and 13 bases, with 13 bases remaining between them. As DNA, the CDR3 is TGTGCCAGCAGCTACGACTCGGAGCCCCTCCACTTT. Its translation is CASSYDSEPLHF.

The V and J genes are TRBV7-9 and TRBJ1-4; D might be TRBD1 (5 bases). V shed 3 bases and J shed 10 bases, with 21 bases lying between them. The V gene's germline CDR1 is SEHNR and CDR2 FQNEAQ (reference sequence). There are 16 residues in the CDR3. The DNA of the CDR3 is TGTGCCAGCAGCTTCTCAGTGGCGGGGGGTGGAGGAAAACTGTTTTTT. This gives the protein CASSFSVAGGGGKLFF.

The CDR3 here is CASSQDGGLERAEQFF. The CDR3 nucleotides are TGTGCCAGCAGCCAGGATGGGGGACTAGAGCGGGCGGAGCAGTTCTTC. The V and J genes are TRBV6-2 or TRBV6-3 and TRBJ2-1; 8 nucleotides line up with TRBD2. The CDR3 is 16 residues long. CDR1 and CDR2 from the germline V gene are MNHEY and SVGEGT. Trimming removed 6 bases from V and 10 bases from J; junction bases left unmatched: 17.

The table lists this clone with a count of one. The chain joins TRBV19 to TRBJ2-3; the match to TRBD1 covers 9 bases. This CDR3 is built from 15 residues. Trimming cost V 4 bases and J 1 base; bases outside gene matches: 3. Germline CDR1 reads LNHDA; CDR2 reads SQIVND (reference sequence). CDR3 nucleotide sequence: TGTGCCAGTAGTACCGGGGACAGGGGCACAGATACGCAGTATTTT. Translated: CASSTGDRGTDTQYF. Complete variable domain (other parts from reference TRBV19 and TRBJ2-3): DGGITQSPKYLFRKEGQNVTLSCEQNLNHDAMYWYRQDPGQGLRLIYYSQIVNDFQKGDIAEGYSVSREKKESFPLTVTSAQKNPTAFYLCASSTGDRGTDTQYFGPGTRLTVL.

The chain employs TRBV6-1 and TRBJ1-2; D is ambiguous. The CDR3 totals 13 residues. V lost 3 bases to trimming and J lost 1 base, with 6 bases between them. Germline V gene lookup returns CDR1 MNHNS and CDR2 SASEGT. The CDR3 here is CASSESINYGYTF. The CDR3 DNA sequence: TGTGCCAGCAGTGAGAGCATTAACTATGGCTACACCTTC.

The CDR3 DNA sequence: TGTGCCAGCAGCCCGTCAGTCTCTGAAAAACTGTTTTTT. This translates into CASSPSVSEKLFF. The chain uses TRBV5-4 and TRBJ1-4; no clear D gene. V lost 4 bases and J 7 bases, leaving 11 bases between the germline ends. The CDR3 length is 13 residues. CDR1 and CDR2 from the germline V gene are SGHNT and YYREEE (reference sequence).

The genes are TRBV7-9 and TRBJ1-4; D uncertain. Germline CDR1 reads SEHNR; CDR2 reads FQNEAQ (reference sequence). The ends were cut back, 4 bases at V and 1 base at J, with 13 bases in the middle. This CDR3 comprises 16 residues. The CDR3 DNA follows: TGTGCCAGCAGCTCTGCCCTTGGCCTAACTAATGAAAAACTGTTTTTT. Translation: CASSSALGLTNEKLFF.

The chain couples TRBV12-3 or TRBV12-4 to TRBJ1-1; the match to TRBD1 covers 9 bases. J lost 8 bases, V lost 11 bases, and 12 bases had no gene match. The CDR3 runs 13 residues. The CDR3 sequence is CAVTTTGGFEAFF. The DNA for the CDR3 is TGTGCCGTAACAACGACAGGGGGTTTCGAAGCTTTCTTT.

The chain combines TRBV28 with TRBJ1-1; no firm D call. V dropped 10 bases and J dropped 4 bases, with 10 bases sitting between them. The CDR3 has 11 residues. Looked up from germline, CDR1 is MDHEN and CDR2 is SYDVKM. The CDR3 bases are TGTGCCACTCGTTTACTCACTGAAGCTTTCTTT. Its translation: CATRLLTEAFF.

This clone showed up just once. The chain employs TRBV27 and TRBJ1-1, with D perhaps matching TRBD1 (6 bases). The CDR3 loop spans 12 amino acids. V dropped 5 bases and J dropped 14 bases, with 18 bases sitting between them. Germline V lookup: CDR1 MNHEY, CDR2 SMNVEV (reference sequence). This CDR3 is CASSRLQGVWFF. As DNA, the CDR3 is TGTGCCAGCAGTAGACTACAGGGTGTCTGGTTCTTT.

The chain carries TRBV5-1 and TRBJ2-2; 14 positions agree with TRBD2. Germline CDR1 reads SGHRS; CDR2 reads YFSETQ. There are 17 residues in the CDR3. With 0 bases clipped from V and 3 bases from J, the junction kept 1 base outside the gene matches. The CDR3 DNA follows: TGCGCCAGCAGCTTGGGACTAGCGGGGGGGCACACCGGGGAGCTGTTTTTT. Protein: CASSLGLAGGHTGELFF.

The V and J genes are TRBV4-1 and TRBJ1-5, with 7 bases aligning to TRBD1. The CDR3 totals 16 residues. Germline V gene lookup returns CDR1 MGHRA and CDR2 YSYEKL. The V and J ends lost 2 bases and 4 bases, in that order; junction bases with no gene match: 8. CDR3 loop: CASSQTRQGGNQPQHF. CDR3 DNA sequence: TGCGCCAGCAGCCAAACCCGACAGGGAGGTAATCAGCCCCAGCATTTT.

The V gene is TRBV19, the J gene TRBJ1-1; the D is unclear. The CDR3 length is 12 residues. V was pared by 4 bases and J by 3 bases, with 6 bases between. The germline gives CDR1 LNHDA, CDR2 SQIVND (reference sequence). CDR3 sequence (DNA): TGTGCCAGTAGTAATCAGGACACTGAAGCTTTCTTT. Its protein product is CASSNQDTEAFF.

This sequence joins TRBV19 and TRBJ1-1; D might be TRBD1 (5 bases). The CDR3 has 12 residues. The germline gives CDR1 LNHDA, CDR2 SQIVND (reference sequence). V lost 10 bases and J lost 5, with 14 bases in between. The CDR3 region is CATSPPGTEAFF. The CDR3 DNA reads as TGTGCCACCTCGCCCCCAGGGACTGAAGCTTTCTTT.